These 2 T cell receptor beta chains were sequenced from one sample in a study of TIL therapy for anti-PD-1-resistant metastatic lung cancer. Sequencing used immunoSEQ v3. The repertoire was sequenced with immunoSEQ multiplex PCR; TCRdb's copy has only in-frame clones and lacks some. Among 40,000 to 55,000 clones listed, roughly 85% were seen once. The time point denotes: pre-treatment sample, taken before nivolumab and TIL therapy. The source material was blood, sampled at baseline. The receptors stem from a woman aged 30 to 85 with non-small cell lung cancer.

This chain links TRBV9 with TRBJ1-2; D remains ambiguous. CDR1 and CDR2 from the germline V gene are SGDLS and YYNGEE. This CDR3 comprises 16 residues. The ends were cut back, 4 bases at V and 5 bases at J, with 21 bases in the middle. The CDR3 bases are TGTGCCAGCAGCCTTGATCTGGACGGCGTAGGGTATGGCTACACCTTC. Its translation: CASSLDLDGVGYGYTF.

V gene TRBV4-1 combines with J gene TRBJ1-5, with D uncertain. Germline V CDR1 and CDR2: MGHRA, YSYEKL. This CDR3 is 15 amino acids long. V was clipped by 0 bases and J by 3 bases, with 9 bases between them. The CDR3 spells CASSQEQVINQPQHF. CDR3 sequence (DNA): TGCGCCAGCAGCCAAGAACAAGTTATCAATCAGCCCCAGCATTTT.